This record concerns one TCR beta chain sequence. Its antigen is unidentified. V shed 3 bases, J shed 10 bases, and the junction held 6 bases outside the gene matches. Germline lookup yields CDR1 SGHTA and CDR2 FQGTGA. The length of the CDR3 is 14 residues. The sample belongs to a study of early T cells in non-severe SARS-CoV-2 infection. Looking at the study overall: The sequenced material was bulk RNA from unsorted whole blood, and its chains were unpaired.

As part of library construction, unique molecular identifiers were attached to individual cDNA molecules. TCRdb redid the calling of the 5' RACE reads with MiXCR, one entry per CDR3 protein. The sample records around 89,000 distinct CDR3 sequences, roughly 14% being singletons. General study points: Private and CD4 specificities were missed by VDJdb matching, skewed to anti-spike CD8.

The receptor comes from an adult who was a healthcare worker with PCR-confirmed SARS-CoV-2 infection or an uninfected control (not recorded which). The gene calls are TRBV7-3 and TRBJ1-6; 7 bases align to TRBD1. Material for sequencing was whole blood. CDR3 bases: TGTGCCAGCAGCTTCAACAGGGGAAGCTCACCCCTCCACTTT. Amino acid sequence: CASSFNRGSSPLHF.